This is a list of T cell receptor beta chains from one sample in a study of T cell repertoires in aging, cancer and after chemotherapy. TCRdb reprocessed the multiplex PCR reads via MiXCR and lists one record per CDR3 protein. The sample has about 1,300 distinct CDR3 sequences; roughly 24% are singletons. The sample was blood. The receptors stem from a human donor in good health. Both conserved end residues are part of each CDR3. The D gene is left open where the match is weak. Clone size is shown for a subset of rows, as once, few, many or a class of expanded clone.

j_call clone_size v_call d_call cdr3_nt cdr3_aa
TRBJ1-2 medium-sized TRBV6-1 NA TGTGCCAGCAGTGATTATCAGGGGTATGGCTACACCTTC CASSDYQGYGYTF
TRBJ2-7 NA TRBV10-3 TRBD1 TGTGCCATCAACGGACAGGGATCCTACGAGCAGTACTTC CAINGQGSYEQYF
TRBJ1-1 few TRBV7-9 NA TGTGCCAGCAGCCCACAGGGCGAGGCTGAAGCTTTCTTT CASSPQGEAEAFF
TRBJ2-5 medium-sized TRBV7-6 TRBD1 TGTGCCAGCAGCTTTGGGGCCAGGGGGAAAGGCGAGACCCAGTACTTC CASSFGARGKGETQYF
TRBJ1-6 NA TRBV11-1 TRBD1 TGTGCCAGCAGCCAAAATCCCGGGACAGATAATTCACCCCTCCACTTT CASSQNPGTDNSPLHF
TRBJ2-3 NA TRBV29-1 TRBD2 TGCAGCGTTGAAGTGGGCGGGAGGCTGTTTCTCGTGTGCACAGATACGCAGTATTTT CSVEVGGRLFLVCTDTQYF
TRBJ2-1 large TRBV5-5 TRBD2 TGTGCCAGCTCATGGGGAGCGGGAGCCGGTAATGAGCAGTTCTTC CASSWGAGAGNEQFF
TRBJ2-7 NA TRBV18 TRBD1 TGTGCCAGCTCACTTGGGGGACAGGCCTCCTACGAGCAGTACTTC CASSLGGQASYEQYF
TRBJ1-5 once TRBV12-5 NA TGTGCTAGTGGAAAGCAGGGGTTTCAGCCCCAGCATTTT CASGKQGFQPQHF
TRBJ2-5 few TRBV18 TRBD2 TGTGCCAGCAGCCTGGATCGGGCGGGAGGGCCAGAGACCCAGTACTTC CASSLDRAGGPETQYF
TRBJ1-1 medium-sized TRBV6-2/TRBV6-3 NA TGTGCCAGCAGTTACTCAACAGGGAACACTGAAGCTTTCTTT CASSYSTGNTEAFF